This TCR beta chain was documented in a study of cytomegalovirus exposure and HLA in healthy donors (dated by TCRdb to 2016 to 2017). Broadly, across the study: An earlier analysis of roughly 630 of the donors reported 276 Gb of sequence data and roughly 100 million unique TCR beta sequences from approximately 180 million T cells. Donor age, sex, ethnicity and CMV serostatus were compiled alongside the repertoire data. The genetic ancestry cluster associated with self-reported Caucasian donors included about 81% of the 398 genotyped donors. Every discovery cohort repertoire had been produced on one sequencing platform. Rather than using new phenotypic data, the later analysis identified candidate immune exposures from TCR beta sequences and from how often those sequences occurred across donors. The study profiled the T cell repertoires of more than 500 subjects by immunosequencing and related them to cytomegalovirus serostatus. In a later genetic analysis, genome-wide SNP genotypes for about 65% of the roughly 700 donors were used, and that subset was treated as a discovery cohort. The number of donors typed differed by locus, with about 629-640 for A, B, C, DRB1 and DQB1, around 560 for DQA1, approximately 580 for DPA1, and some 450 for DPB1. In a later analysis, previously published TCR beta repertoires from 666 donors were re-analyzed and high-resolution HLA genotyping was added so that TCR occurrence patterns could be studied. Roughly 310 gigabases of sequencing data and approximately 85 million unique TCR sequences were included in an early release covering around 650 HLA-typed donors. Among over 350 genotyped donors of the cohort, an average of approximately 240,000 unique TCR beta nucleotide sequences were sequenced per donor, around 18% of them non-productive. High-throughput TCR immunosequencing, statistical association of individual TCRs with disease status, and machine learning were combined to predict cytomegalovirus infection status. About five DR-DQ haplotypes were treated as single units for association and clustering because of strong linkage in the cohort. An earlier analysis of fewer than 700 of the donors applied high-throughput TCR beta sequencing to assess whether each TCR beta V gene segment acted as functional or pseudogenic. Both class I and class II loci were covered by HLA typing, at four-digit resolution. A separate validation cohort of 100 to 150 different subjects was used in addition to the 666-subject first cohort. The study aimed to test whether cataloging public T cell receptors could reveal signatures of past pathogen exposure.

The cohort consisted of hundreds of healthy bone marrow donors. At the time of sampling, every cohort member was nominally healthy, though immune exposures that went unrecorded were likely present. The donor was CMV seropositive and belonged to the group of more than 250 seropositive cohort members. Each donor provided a peripheral blood sample, and peripheral blood mononuclear cells were used for TCR beta sequencing. Genomic DNA was extracted from the blood cell samples with the Qiagen DNeasy Blood Extraction Kit. Points on this clone: Its antigen is still unknown. No clone much larger than this one lies a single base away; base qualities are absent.

Library generation was performed with the immunoSEQ multiplex PCR assay. For the multiplex PCR, a mixture combining 60 forward primers for TCR Vbeta segments and 13 reverse primers for TCR Jbeta segments was used. Amplification of the CDR3 region of rearranged TCR beta genes was performed with a multiplex PCR assay on genomic DNA. On the Illumina HiSeq System, the amplified TCR beta libraries were sequenced as 87-base-pair reads. Regarding the original processing steps: A later analysis tallied around 82 million unique TCR beta chains across the 640 or so repertoires, and about 12 million of those chains were shared by two or more donors. Raw reads were error-corrected and collapsed into unique sequences by a nearest-neighbor algorithm in which closely related sequences were merged to remove PCR and sequencing errors. V, D and J gene segments were assigned by aligning CDR3 sequences to IMGT reference sequences. For a sequence to be retained, a match of at least six nucleotides was required to both a V gene segment and a J gene segment. A rearrangement was called productive if the CDR3 had no stop codons and remained in frame with V and J, and every other rearrangement was called non-productive. CDR3 was defined by IMGT convention, running from the second conserved V-encoded cysteine to the conserved J-encoded phenylalanine. In an earlier analysis of around 540 of the donors, sequences lacking an unambiguous match to a single V gene segment were excluded. In an earlier analysis of 450 to 750 of the donors, a V segment was called functional when productive rearrangements were above 56.7%, and segregating when the standard deviation between donors exceeded 5%. To diagnose cytomegalovirus status from the catalog of TCR beta chain sequences, a statistical classification framework was built. In a later analysis, V and J genes were assigned by comparing TCR nucleotide sequences against IMGT/GENE-DB human TR gene sequences. A later analysis assigned CDR3 sequences and most-parsimonious VDJ recombination scenarios with the TCRdist pipeline. In a later analysis, every TCR beta chain was defined by the combination of its CDR3 amino acid sequence and its V-gene family, and reads without a unique V-gene family were dropped. To address suspected cross-contamination and a sequencing artifact, a later analysis removed a few hundred highly shared, low-generation-probability nucleotide sequences. A later analysis calculated a clonal expansion index for each public chain from normalized within-repertoire ranks of inferred template counts. In a later analysis, generation probabilities were computed using a VDJ recombination model fitted to out-of-frame rearrangements, and the results were checked against IGoR. A later analysis scored TCR-TCR, TCR-HLA and TCR-CMV co-occurrence with hypergeometric tests, applying a repertoire-size bias correction to TCR pairs. False discovery rates were estimated in a later analysis by permuting HLA or CMV assignments 20 times. In a later analysis, co-occurring TCRs were grouped using DBSCAN, with TCRdist sequence similarity added in when clustering inside HLA-allele-positive subsets. For co-occurrence clustering, repertoires with fewer than 30,000 or more than 120,000 public chains were excluded, along with five repertoires with anomalous nucleotide sharing. TCRdb took this table from immuneACCESS and kept in-frame rearrangements with V and J called. Such tables lack part of the clones; where checked against another copy, unresolved V genes explain under half of the gap, and the rest is unexplained. That table furnishes V, J and clone size, whereas the DNA furnished D and trimming. The sample table lists over 200,000 clones, 77% of them with a count of one. The top ten clonotypes cover less than 3% of the sample.

Study-wide conclusions, independent of this receptor: Because counts were too low, 15 to 20 rarely observed V segments, including chromosome 9 orphons, were excluded from the earlier analysis of some 590 of the donors. Correlated functional status among segregating V segments might be attributable to linkage disequilibrium, but an unknown experimental factor could not be ruled out. Several of the top co-occurrence clusters appeared to be linked to parvovirus B19, influenza, CMV and Epstein-Barr virus, according to a later analysis. In an earlier analysis of under 600 of the donors, most TCR beta V segments were observed in productive rearrangements about 87% or about 30% of the time, broadly matching IMGT annotations. Compared with equally common non-associated chains, HLA-associated TCR beta chains in a later analysis were more clonally expanded and had lower generation probabilities. A further reported finding was that TCR beta sequences accurately predicted the HLA-A and HLA-B alleles for most subjects in the first cohort. In vitro tests confirmed that a few of the cytomegalovirus-associated TCR beta chains recognize cytomegalovirus antigens. Because some donors lacked HLA typing at each locus, the association tests relied only on the typed subset. V-gene and J-gene trimming of TCR beta chains was associated with a missense DCLRE1C variant in a later genetic analysis, and the association was replicated in an independent cohort. In the study, around 150 TCR beta chains were listed as associated with cytomegalovirus. Strong co-occurrence of HLA alleles, especially DR and DQ, made assigning TCR associations to individual alleles difficult. The authors suggested that the approach could potentially be generalized to other disease states and immunological phenotypes. A later analysis found that TCR association rates varied across HLA loci, with DRB1 alleles showing the most associated TCRs and HLA-C alleles the fewest. Specific HLA alleles were associated with 16,951 TCR beta sequences at a false discovery rate of 0.05 in a later analysis. In a later analysis, most CMV-associated TCR beta chains were found to appear HLA-restricted, with HLA associations seemingly driven largely by CMV exposure. The sequencing pipeline was judged likely to have produced a cluster of highly shared sequence variants as a technical artifact. Most TCR sequences were seen in very few donors, while some public TCRs were found in many individuals. Cytomegalovirus status was reported to be diagnosed by the classifier with high specificity and sensitivity in both the original and validation cohorts. Some IMGT-functional V segments, including TRBV6-2 and TRBV6-3, could not be distinguished by the 87-base-pair reads and were therefore excluded. The only immune exposure information available for the cohort was CMV serostatus. In this cohort, only TCR beta chains were sequenced, and detectable features were limited by the absence of alpha or paired-chain data. A later genetic analysis reported fewer N-insertions in productive TCRs among donors in an Asian-associated ancestry cluster than the roughly 700-donor mean. Sequencing depth was assumed to be roughly uniform across donors in the presence/absence analyses, though that assumption may not hold.

The CDR3 sequence holds 14 residues, the cysteine and phenylalanine included. CDR3 DNA is the only sequence kept; it has 42 bases, read in frame from the first base. CDR1 is given as SGHRS and CDR2 as YFSETQ, both from the germline V gene. The germline V end is reduced by 4 bases and the J end by 5 bases; junction bases left unmatched: 3. The receptor comes from a woman in her sixties in good health and CMV-seropositive. The rearrangement combines TRBV5-1 with TRBJ2-7, and 13 junctional nucleotides match TRBD2. The sample comprised PBMCs. The DNA reads as follows: TGCGCCAGCAGCCAGGGACTAGCGGGAAACGAGCAGTACTTC. Its product reads: CASSQGLAGNEQYF.